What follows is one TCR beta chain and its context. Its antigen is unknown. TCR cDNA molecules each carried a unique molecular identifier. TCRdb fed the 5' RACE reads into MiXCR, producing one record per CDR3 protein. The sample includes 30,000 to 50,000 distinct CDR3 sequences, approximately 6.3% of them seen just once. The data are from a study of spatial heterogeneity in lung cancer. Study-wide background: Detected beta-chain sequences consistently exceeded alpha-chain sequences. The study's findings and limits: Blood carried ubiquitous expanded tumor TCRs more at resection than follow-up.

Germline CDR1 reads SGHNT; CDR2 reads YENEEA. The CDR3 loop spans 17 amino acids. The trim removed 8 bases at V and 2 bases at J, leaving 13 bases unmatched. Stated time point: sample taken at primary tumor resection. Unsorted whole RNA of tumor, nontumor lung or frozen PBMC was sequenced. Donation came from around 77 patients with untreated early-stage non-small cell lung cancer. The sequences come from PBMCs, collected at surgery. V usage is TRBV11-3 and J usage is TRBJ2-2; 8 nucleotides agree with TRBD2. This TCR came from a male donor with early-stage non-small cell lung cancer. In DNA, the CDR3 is TGTGCCAGCCCGCACTTCGGCGGGGGGCGAAACACCGGGGAGCTGTTTTTT. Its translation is CASPHFGGGRNTGELFF.